What follows are 31 T cell receptor beta chains derived from one specimen sequenced in a study of CD8 T cells in ankylosing spondylitis. For these receptors, no antigen is known. Each CDR3 protein gets one entry after TCRdb re-called the 5' RACE reads with MiXCR. In the table there are around 890,000 distinct CDR3 sequences, over 9.5% of which are singletons. Study conclusions and caveats: What appeared characteristic of ankylosing spondylitis blood was a TCR beta motif of 7 or 8 highly homologous variants.

Input material: blood, either unsorted or a sorted T cell fraction (not recorded which). These receptor sequences come from a male donor with ankylosing spondylitis.

This clonotype was seen ten or more times. The chain is built from TRBV20-1 and TRBJ2-7, with D perhaps given as TRBD1 or TRBD2 (5 bases each). The germline CDR1 and CDR2 sequences are DFQATT and SNEGSKA (reference sequence). Trimming pared 3 bases from V and 0 bases from J, leaving 9 bases between. The CDR3 runs to 13 residues. This CDR3 is CSASPGPSYEQYF. CDR3 DNA: TGCAGTGCTAGTCCGGGGCCCTCCTACGAGCAGTACTTC.

The CDR3 bases are TGCAGTGCTACTAGCGGGAGGGCCCTCTACGAGCAGTACTTC. Residues: CSATSGRALYEQYF. The gene calls are TRBV20-1 and TRBJ2-7; TRBD2 agrees at 12 bases. J gave up 3 bases and V 4 bases, and 4 bases lay outside the gene matches. The germline CDR1 and CDR2 sequences are DFQATT and SNEGSKA (reference sequence). This CDR3 is built from 14 residues.

This clonotype was detected many times. The CDR3 DNA reads TGTGCCAGCAGTTTCAATGACGGACAGTTTAACTACGAGCAGTACTTC. It yields the protein CASSFNDGQFNYEQYF. The chain recombines TRBV12-3 or TRBV12-4 with TRBJ2-7, with D possibly being TRBD1 (6 bases). V lost 3 bases, J lost 3 bases, and 18 bases lay in between. The CDR3 runs 16 residues.

This clonotype showed up just once. The rearrangement uses TRBV9 and TRBJ1-4; D remains ambiguous. CDR3 length: 15 amino acids. Germline V gives CDR1 SGDLS, CDR2 YYNGEE. The V end lost 4 bases, the J end lost 6 bases, and 16 bases lay between the germline ends. CDR3 nucleotides: TGTGCCAGCAGCCCCTTGGCGGGAAGTTATGAAAAACTGTTTTTT. It codes for CASSPLAGSYEKLFF.

J is TRBJ2-7 and V is TRBV20-1, with TRBD1 as a possible D gene (6 bases). The CDR3 totals 12 residues. Germline CDR1 and CDR2: DFQATT and SNEGSKA (reference sequence). The V end was cut by 5 bases, the J end by 7 bases, with 15 bases between. The CDR3 DNA reads as TGCAGTGCTTACAGGGAATCGAGGGAGCAGTACTTC. As protein: CSAYRESREQYF.

This clonotype was seen ten or more times. The genes are TRBV5-1 and TRBJ2-7; 7 bases are shared with TRBD2. Germline-derived CDR1 and CDR2 are SGHRS and YFSETQ. The length of the CDR3 is 15 residues. V was clipped by 5 bases and J by 1 base; unmatched bases: 9. The CDR3 spells CASRPASGVSYEQYF. The CDR3 DNA sequence: TGCGCCAGCAGACCCGCTAGCGGTGTTTCCTACGAGCAGTACTTC.

This clonotype was seen a few times. The chain recombines TRBV20-1 with TRBJ2-1; D remains ambiguous. Trimming left V 0 bases short and J 1 base short, with 7 bases between. The CDR3 runs 14 residues. The germline CDR1 and CDR2 sequences are DFQATT and SNEGSKA (reference sequence). The CDR3 sequence is CSAREAVSYNEQFF. CDR3 DNA: TGCAGTGCTAGAGAGGCGGTATCCTACAATGAGCAGTTCTTC.

This clonotype was counted a few times. This sequence joins TRBV12-3 or TRBV12-4 and TRBJ2-7, with 8 bases lining up with TRBD2. This CDR3 spans 14 amino acids. V dropped 0 bases and J dropped 8; count of bases not matched to a gene: 6. CDR3 loop: CASSLAAGEGKQYF. Written as DNA, the CDR3 is TGTGCCAGCAGTTTAGCAGCGGGAGAAGGCAAGCAGTACTTC.

This chain joins TRBV7-6 and TRBJ2-7; TRBD2 agrees at 7 bases. V lost 5 bases, J lost 5 bases, and 6 bases stayed unmatched. CDR1 and CDR2 (germline): SGHVS, FNYEAQ. The CDR3 consists of 13 residues. In DNA, the CDR3 is TGTGCCAGCAGCCCTGGACTAGGGGACGAGCAGTACTTC. This encodes CASSPGLGDEQYF.

The chain links TRBV20-1 to TRBJ2-5; D is possibly TRBD1 or TRBD2 (6 bases each). The CDR3 has 14 amino acids. Trimming removed 0 bases from V and 5 bases from J, with 13 bases in between. From germline, CDR1 is DFQATT and CDR2 SNEGSKA (reference sequence). DNA of the CDR3: TGCAGTGCTAGAGATGACGGGGGCAGGGAGACCCAGTACTTC. This gives the protein CSARDDGGRETQYF.

J is TRBJ2-7 and V is TRBV20-1, with 7 nucleotides matching TRBD1. The CDR3 consists of 12 residues. V shed 4 bases and J 4 bases; nucleotides not matched to a gene: 4. Germline CDR1 and CDR2: DFQATT and SNEGSKA (reference sequence). CDR3 region: CSAIDREYEQYF. The DNA of the CDR3 is TGCAGTGCTATAGACAGGGAATACGAGCAGTACTTC.

In its sample, this clonotype was seen many times. The rearrangement links TRBV5-1 to TRBJ1-5, with D uncertain. The length of the CDR3 is 13 residues. V was cut by 1 base and J by 3 bases, with 5 bases left in between. Germline V gene data show CDR1 as SGHRS and CDR2 as YFSETQ. CDR3 coding DNA: TGCGCCAGCAGCTTGACTTACAATCAGCCCCAGCATTTT. It encodes CASSLTYNQPQHF.

In this sample, this clonotype turned up many times. The chain links TRBV7-2 to TRBJ2-1, with TRBD1 matching 10 bases. Per the germline V gene, CDR1 is SGHTA and CDR2 is FQGNSA. This CDR3 has 17 residues. V was pared by 6 bases and J by 2 bases, with 10 bases of the junction left unmatched. As DNA, the CDR3 is TGTGCCAGCAGACTACCAATTGGACAGGGGGCCTACAATGAGCAGTTCTTC. Its translation: CASRLPIGQGAYNEQFF.

The V and J genes are TRBV25-1 and TRBJ2-1; tentatively, D is TRBD1 (6 bases). The CDR3 is made up of 15 amino acids. CDR1 and CDR2 (germline): MGHDK, SYGVNS. With 6 bases removed from V and 3 bases from J, the gap between germline ends came to 15 bases. The CDR3 spells CASRRTGTGYNEQFF. The CDR3 nucleotides are TGTGCCAGCAGAAGAACAGGGACGGGCTACAATGAGCAGTTCTTC.

This clonotype has only a few counts. V gene TRBV11-2 combines with J gene TRBJ2-7; D may correspond to TRBD1 or TRBD2 (5 bases each). The V gene lost 5 bases and the J gene lost 0 bases, with 23 bases spanning the gap. Germline CDR1 SGHAT, CDR2 FQNNGV. The CDR3 extends over 18 amino acids. CDR3 DNA sequence: TGTGCCAGCAGCCGAGAAGCTTCCCGGGACGGTAGCTCCTACGAGCAGTACTTC. The encoded protein is CASSREASRDGSSYEQYF.

This sequence joins TRBV5-1 and TRBJ2-7; possibly TRBD2 for D (5 bases). The V end lost 6 bases, the J end lost 0 bases, and 16 bases lay between the germline ends. CDR3 length: 15 amino acids. Germline V gives CDR1 SGHRS, CDR2 YFSETQ. CDR3 DNA sequence: TGCGCCAGCACCCCAGGACTGACGAGCTCCTACGAGCAGTACTTC. Translated, it gives CASTPGLTSSYEQYF.

The chain is built from TRBV5-1 and TRBJ2-1; the D call may be TRBD1 or TRBD2 (6 bases each). The V gene lost 4 bases and the J gene lost 5 bases, with 16 bases spanning the gap. Germline loops: CDR1 SGHRS, CDR2 YFSETQ. This CDR3 region has 15 residues. CDR3 coding DNA: TGCGCCAGCAGCCAAGGGGGGCGGGGTAACAATGAGCAGTTCTTC. As protein: CASSQGGRGNNEQFF.

This clonotype appeared many times. The chain joins TRBV5-1 to TRBJ2-5, with no clear D. Trimming pared 0 bases from V and 0 bases from J, leaving 9 bases between. The germline gives CDR1 SGHRS, CDR2 YFSETQ. The CDR3 runs 15 residues. The CDR3 is CASSLGGQYQETQYF. The CDR3 DNA reads TGCGCCAGCAGCTTGGGGGGTCAGTACCAAGAGACCCAGTACTTC.

The chain recombines TRBV5-1 with TRBJ2-3; D is ambiguous. The CDR3 extends over 15 amino acids. Germline V gene lookup returns CDR1 SGHRS and CDR2 YFSETQ. V lost 5 bases and J lost 0, with 13 bases in between. The CDR3 spells CASSPEPPSTDTQYF. CDR3 nucleotide sequence: TGCGCCAGCAGTCCCGAGCCTCCCAGCACAGATACGCAGTATTTT.

The table lists this clonotype with a few counts. The chain recombines TRBV9 with TRBJ2-2; 9 bases fit TRBD2. The CDR3 length is 17 residues. V lost 0 bases and J lost 1; bases outside the gene matches: 4. Germline V gene lookup returns CDR1 SGDLS and CDR2 YYNGEE. CDR3: CASSVVTSGKNTGELFF. DNA for the CDR3: TGTGCCAGCAGCGTAGTGACTAGCGGAAAGAACACCGGGGAGCTGTTTTTT.

This clonotype was found a few times. The chain uses TRBV7-2 and TRBJ2-5; TRBD2 matches at 7 bases. V lost 1 base to trimming and J lost 5 bases; unmatched junction nucleotides: 7. Germline values: CDR1 SGHTA, CDR2 FQGNSA. The CDR3 contains 15 residues. In DNA, the CDR3 is TGTGCCAGCAGCTTAGGGGTTGGAGCGGGGGAGACCCAGTACTTC. Translated: CASSLGVGAGETQYF.

This clonotype was counted a single time. The CDR3 nucleotides are TGCGCCAGCAGCCTCCCCGTAGCGGGAGGGGCGGAGACCCAGTACTTC. Residues: CASSLPVAGGAETQYF. The chain has TRBV5-1 and TRBJ2-5; 11 bases agree with TRBD2. CDR1 is SGHRS, CDR2 YFSETQ, per germline. The J segment lost 5 bases and the V segment lost 4 bases, leaving 10 bases of the junction unmatched. The CDR3 length is 16 residues.

This clonotype was picked up a small number of times. The J gene is TRBJ2-1, the V gene TRBV20-1, with unresolved D. Germline V lookup: CDR1 DFQATT, CDR2 SNEGSKA (reference sequence). The CDR3 is 14 residues long. Trimming removed 8 bases at V and 0 bases at J, with 14 bases between. In nucleotides, the CDR3 is TGCAGTTCCGGATACTACAGCTCCTACAATGAGCAGTTCTTC. Amino acid sequence: CSSGYYSSYNEQFF.

This clonotype was picked up many times. The genes are TRBV5-1 and TRBJ2-1; either TRBD1 or TRBD2 may supply D (5 bases each). The V end was cut by 8 bases, the J end by 0 bases, with 12 bases between. The CDR3 contains 14 residues. CDR1 and CDR2 from the germline V gene are SGHRS and YFSETQ. The CDR3 here is CASGGGGSYNEQFF. Written as DNA, the CDR3 is TGCGCCAGTGGGGGTGGGGGCTCCTACAATGAGCAGTTCTTC.

The gene calls are TRBV6-1 and TRBJ2-7; D possibly uses TRBD1 or TRBD2 (5 bases each). The germline CDR1 and CDR2 sequences are MNHNS and SASEGT. This CDR3 has 13 amino acids. V was cut by 10 bases and J by 5 bases, with 18 bases left in between. The CDR3: CATRGWGSNEQYF. DNA for the CDR3: TGTGCCACCCGAGGGTGGGGCTCGAACGAGCAGTACTTC.

This clonotype was observed a few times. The chain is built from TRBV7-9 and TRBJ1-5; D is undetermined. This CDR3 region has 15 residues. V lost 1 base and J 5 bases, leaving 12 bases between the germline ends. Germline assignment: CDR1 SEHNR and CDR2 FQNEAQ (reference sequence). The CDR3, as DNA: TGTGCCAGCAGCTTAGGAAATGGGCTGGATCAGCCCCAGCATTTT. Encoded protein: CASSLGNGLDQPQHF. Based on the CDR3 plus reference TRBV7-9 and TRBJ1-5, the full variable domain is DTGVSQNPRHKITKRGQNVTFRCDPISEHNRLYWYRQTLGQGPEFLTYFQNEAQLEKSRLLSDRFSAERPKGSFSTLEIQRTEQGDSAMYLCASSLGNGLDQPQHFGDGTRLSIL.

This clonotype occurred a few times. J is TRBJ1-4 and V is TRBV4-2; tentative D call: TRBD1 (5 bases). Germline CDR1 is LGHNA and CDR2 is YNFKEQ. The CDR3 contains 17 residues. Trimming removed 2 bases at V and 1 base at J, with 14 bases between. The CDR3, as DNA: TGTGCCAGCAGCCAACCCCTCGCGAGGGGAACTAATGAAAAACTGTTTTTT. It codes for CASSQPLARGTNEKLFF.

The J gene is TRBJ2-4, the V gene TRBV5-1; the match to TRBD2 covers 8 bases. Looked up from germline, CDR1 is SGHRS and CDR2 is YFSETQ. Unmatched junction bases numbered 10, after V lost 0 bases and J lost 2 bases. CDR3 size: 18 residues. In DNA form, the CDR3 reads TGCGCCAGCAGCTTGGACGGGGGGGCCCCGACTTCCAAAAACATTCAGTACTTC. It codes for CASSLDGGAPTSKNIQYF.

The chain carries TRBV5-1 and TRBJ1-1; TRBD1 matches 10 bases. Germline assignment: CDR1 SGHRS and CDR2 YFSETQ. The length of the CDR3 is 14 residues. J gave up 1 base and V 6 bases, and 3 bases lay outside the gene matches. CDR3 sequence reads: CASTRDRGNTEAFF. The CDR3 DNA reads as TGCGCCAGCACCCGGGACAGGGGGAACACTGAAGCTTTCTTT.

This clonotype was seen a few times. This sequence joins TRBV5-1 and TRBJ1-2; TRBD1 aligns across 9 bases. The V and J ends lost 4 bases and 4 bases, in that order; junction bases with no gene match: 5. The germline V gene has CDR1 SGHRS and CDR2 YFSETQ. The CDR3 covers 14 residues. The CDR3 DNA follows: TGCGCCAGCAGCCCGGACAGGGGATCCTATGGCTACACCTTC. Its translation: CASSPDRGSYGYTF.

This chain uses TRBV11-2 with TRBJ1-4; a weak D match, TRBD1 (5 bases). Germline V CDR1 and CDR2: SGHAT, FQNNGV. Trimming took 4 bases from V and 0 from J, leaving 18 bases between them. The length of the CDR3 is 18 residues. In DNA form, the CDR3 reads TGTGCCAGCAGCTCGGGGCCACTACGGCAGGCAACTAATGAAAAACTGTTTTTT. It specifies CASSSGPLRQATNEKLFF.